This T cell receptor beta chain was sequenced in a study of identical twins. TCRdb re-called the 5' RACE reads with MiXCR, one entry per CDR3 protein. The table includes 1.5 million to 2 million distinct CDR3 sequences, around 29% detected once. This clonotype was counted a single time. This CDR3 has 18 residues. Trimming took off 4 bases at V and 1 base at J, with 23 bases between the two ends. This TCR derives from a newborn girl in good health. The rearrangement uses TRBV12-3 or TRBV12-4 and TRBJ2-7, with D maybe TRBD1 (6 bases). The material sequenced was cord blood. The CDR3 here is CASSWDPKLGAGSYEQYF. For the CDR3, the DNA is TGTGCCAGCAGTTGGGATCCGAAGTTGGGGGCCGGTTCCTACGAGCAGTACTTC.